This T cell receptor beta chain was identified during a study of T cell responses to AZD1222 COVID-19 vaccine. Clones were read by immunoSEQ multiplex PCR, and TCRdb kept only the in-frame ones, dropping some. The table records approximately 140,000 clones, more than 75% of them present only once. The study's findings and limits: Following two doses of AZD1222, Spike-specific TCR breadth and depth rose. White British ancestry dominated among donors, who included more females, and clonal diversity was possibly underestimated. Nearly half of spike-specific TCRs reportedly target variant regions that are unmutated in the B.1.351 and B.1.1.7 variants. There were repertoire samples only from the period after the peak T cell response.

V dropped 5 bases and J dropped 7; count of bases not matched to a gene: 2. Per germline, CDR1 LGHDT and CDR2 YNNKEL (reference sequence). The CDR3 consists of 12 residues. Worth noting for this clone: The target antigen is unknown.

The rearrangement links TRBV3-1 (or the pseudogene TRBV3-2) to TRBJ1-2; 9 nucleotides line up with TRBD1. The specimen was peripheral blood, collected on day 0 of MenACWY control vaccination. The TCR sequence derives from an adult in good health. The CDR3, as DNA: TGTGCCAGCAGCTCGACAGGGGGTGGCTACACCTTC. It codes for CASSSTGGGYTF.